This T cell receptor (beta chain) was recovered during a study of T cell responses to AZD1222 COVID-19 vaccine. Sequencing used immunoSEQ multiplex PCR; TCRdb keeps in-frame clones, though not all of them. The sample consists of approximately 120,000 clones, more than 85% of them appearing once. For this clone: Its matching antigen is unknown.

General study points: There were mostly white British donors and more females than males, and clonal diversity was possibly underestimated. Close to half of all spike-specific TCRs reportedly target regions of the variants that are unmutated.

Sample: peripheral blood, taken on day 0 of AZD1222 vaccination. The clonotype was recovered from an adult in good health.

As DNA, the CDR3 is TGTGCCAGCAGTTGGGCAGGTAACTCCTACGAGCAGTACTTC. Translation gives CASSWAGNSYEQYF. V gene TRBV27 combines with J gene TRBJ2-7, with D uncertain. V dropped 4 bases and J dropped 0 bases, with 10 bases sitting between them. CDR1 is MNHEY, CDR2 SMNVEV, per germline (reference sequence). The CDR3 runs to 14 residues.